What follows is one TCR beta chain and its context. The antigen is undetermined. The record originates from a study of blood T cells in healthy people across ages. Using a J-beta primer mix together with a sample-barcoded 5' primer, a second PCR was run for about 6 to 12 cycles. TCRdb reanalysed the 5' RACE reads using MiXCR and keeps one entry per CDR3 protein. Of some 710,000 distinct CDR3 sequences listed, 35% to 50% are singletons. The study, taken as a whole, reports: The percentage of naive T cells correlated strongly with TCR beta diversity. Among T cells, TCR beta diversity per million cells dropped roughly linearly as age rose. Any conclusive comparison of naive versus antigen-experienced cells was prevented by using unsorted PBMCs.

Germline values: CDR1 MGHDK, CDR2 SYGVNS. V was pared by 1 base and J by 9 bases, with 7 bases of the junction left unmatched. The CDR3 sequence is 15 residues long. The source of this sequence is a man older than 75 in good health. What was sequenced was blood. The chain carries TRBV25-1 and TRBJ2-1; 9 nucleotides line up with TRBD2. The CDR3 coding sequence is TGTGCCAGCAGTGAATCTGTTAGCGGGAGAATTGAGCAGTTCTTC. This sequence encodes CASSESVSGRIEQFF.